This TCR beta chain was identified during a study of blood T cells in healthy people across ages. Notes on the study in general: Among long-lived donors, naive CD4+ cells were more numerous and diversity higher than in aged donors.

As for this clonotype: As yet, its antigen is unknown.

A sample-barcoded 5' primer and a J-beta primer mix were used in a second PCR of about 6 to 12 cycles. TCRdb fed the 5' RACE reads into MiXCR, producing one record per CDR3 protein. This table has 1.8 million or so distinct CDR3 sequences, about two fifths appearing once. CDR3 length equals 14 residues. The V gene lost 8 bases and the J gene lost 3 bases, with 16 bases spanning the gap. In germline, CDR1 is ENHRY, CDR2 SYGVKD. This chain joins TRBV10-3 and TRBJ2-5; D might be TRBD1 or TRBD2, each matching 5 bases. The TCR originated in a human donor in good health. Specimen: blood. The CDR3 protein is CAISSFGGEETQYF. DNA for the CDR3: TGTGCCATCTCATCTTTTGGGGGAGAAGAGACCCAGTACTTC.